These T cell receptor beta chains were read from a single sample in a study of blood T cell repertoires in COVID-19. Measured with immunoSEQ multiplex PCR; TCRdb has only the in-frame clones, and not every one. Among about 400,000 clones, less than 90% were seen once, and the ten largest hold 2.5% to 3%. Sequencing was done on a sample of PBMCs or T cells enriched from blood (not recorded which). Receptor source: a woman aged 30 to 39 who had recovered from COVID-19. Each CDR3 is given without its conserved first and last residue. Each record gives: CDR3 length, D gene, J gene, V gene, CDR3 protein. A D gene is named only where the DNA matches it firmly.

CDR3 length: 13; D gene: TRBD2; J gene: TRBJ2-1; V gene: TRBV7-8; CDR3 protein: ASSLGLAVYNEQF
CDR3 length: 9; D gene: TRBD1; J gene: TRBJ2-1; V gene: TRBV6-4; CDR3 protein: ASRSDRGPF
CDR3 length: 11; D gene: TRBD1; J gene: TRBJ1-2; V gene: TRBV18; CDR3 protein: ASSRTYRGGYT
CDR3 length: 14; D gene: -; J gene: TRBJ2-6; V gene: TRBV5-1; CDR3 protein: ASSTDGVAGANVLT
CDR3 length: 13; D gene: TRBD2; J gene: TRBJ2-1; V gene: TRBV11-3; CDR3 protein: ASSPWTSGYNEQF
CDR3 length: 13; D gene: TRBD1; J gene: TRBJ1-1; V gene: TRBV19; CDR3 protein: ASSILTGDYTEAF
CDR3 length: 13; D gene: -; J gene: TRBJ2-2; V gene: TRBV30; CDR3 protein: AWSVGGGPTGELF
CDR3 length: 13; D gene: TRBD1; J gene: TRBJ1-3; V gene: TRBV9; CDR3 protein: ASSRDSFTRNTIY
CDR3 length: 13; D gene: TRBD1; J gene: TRBJ1-2; V gene: TRBV2; CDR3 protein: ASSTGTGEPYGYT
CDR3 length: 14; D gene: -; J gene: TRBJ1-2; V gene: TRBV28; CDR3 protein: ASSFGGGGSNYGYT
CDR3 length: 12; D gene: -; J gene: TRBJ1-6; V gene: TRBV7-8; CDR3 protein: ASSLGRSSSPLH
CDR3 length: 13; D gene: -; J gene: TRBJ1-2; V gene: TRBV19; CDR3 protein: ASSPFGGAPLGYT
CDR3 length: 12; D gene: TRBD1; J gene: TRBJ2-5; V gene: TRBV5-4; CDR3 protein: ASSRGQGLETQY
CDR3 length: 13; D gene: TRBD2; J gene: TRBJ2-7; V gene: TRBV28; CDR3 protein: ASRAAGAGGTGQY
CDR3 length: 14; D gene: -; J gene: TRBJ2-3; V gene: TRBV5-1; CDR3 protein: ASSTDSPRRTDTQY
CDR3 length: 12; D gene: -; J gene: TRBJ1-5; V gene: TRBV30; CDR3 protein: AWSGVDDYQPQH
CDR3 length: 11; D gene: TRBD1; J gene: TRBJ1-2; V gene: TRBV2; CDR3 protein: ASSERQGDGYT
CDR3 length: 15; D gene: TRBD1; J gene: TRBJ1-3; V gene: TRBV12-5; CDR3 protein: ASGLVFGDSSGNTIY
CDR3 length: 12; D gene: TRBD2; J gene: TRBJ2-3; V gene: TRBV6-5; CDR3 protein: ASSKGTSGGTQY
CDR3 length: 11; D gene: -; J gene: TRBJ1-2; V gene: TRBV5-8; CDR3 protein: ASSLGQVYGYT
CDR3 length: 15; D gene: TRBD1; J gene: TRBJ1-6; V gene: TRBV7-3; CDR3 protein: ASSLVFRGLYNSPLH
CDR3 length: 15; D gene: TRBD1; J gene: TRBJ2-6; V gene: TRBV9; CDR3 protein: ASSLRQGLTGANVLT
CDR3 length: 13; D gene: -; J gene: TRBJ1-1; V gene: TRBV6-5; CDR3 protein: ASSYQGRGNTEAF
CDR3 length: 13; D gene: TRBD2; J gene: TRBJ2-1; V gene: TRBV7-2; CDR3 protein: ASSQWSGTWYEQF
CDR3 length: 11; D gene: -; J gene: TRBJ2-3; V gene: TRBV28; CDR3 protein: ASRTGSTDTQY
CDR3 length: 12; D gene: -; J gene: TRBJ2-3; V gene: TRBV18; CDR3 protein: ASSPGDTTDTQY
CDR3 length: 14; D gene: TRBD1; J gene: TRBJ2-2; V gene: TRBV19; CDR3 protein: ASSIRDRGNTGELF
CDR3 length: 13; D gene: TRBD1; J gene: TRBJ1-1; V gene: TRBV18; CDR3 protein: ASSAPGGQNTEAF
CDR3 length: 11; D gene: -; J gene: TRBJ1-5; V gene: TRBV5-1; CDR3 protein: ASSRGRDQPQH
CDR3 length: 11; D gene: -; J gene: TRBJ2-3; V gene: TRBV3-1/TRBV3-2; CDR3 protein: ASSQGNSNTQY
CDR3 length: 12; D gene: -; J gene: TRBJ1-2; V gene: TRBV6-5; CDR3 protein: ASSYNGAVGGYT
CDR3 length: 12; D gene: -; J gene: TRBJ2-6; V gene: TRBV3-1/TRBV3-2; CDR3 protein: ASIPSSGANVLT
CDR3 length: 12; D gene: TRBD1; J gene: TRBJ2-5; V gene: TRBV19; CDR3 protein: ASKATGGLGTQY
CDR3 length: 9; D gene: -; J gene: TRBJ1-2; V gene: TRBV29-1; CDR3 protein: SAVDSPVYT
CDR3 length: 14; D gene: TRBD2; J gene: TRBJ2-5; V gene: TRBV7-8; CDR3 protein: ASSPTSSGRGETQY
CDR3 length: 14; D gene: TRBD1; J gene: TRBJ1-5; V gene: TRBV19; CDR3 protein: ASSSDRGHSNQPQH
CDR3 length: 12; D gene: TRBD2; J gene: TRBJ2-7; V gene: TRBV11-3; CDR3 protein: ALGGLAGLYEQY